Presented here are 18 T cell receptor beta chains from one specimen sequenced in a study of cytomegalovirus exposure and HLA in healthy donors. Profiled with immunoSEQ multiplex PCR; TCRdb holds only in-frame clones, not every one. The sample includes roughly 150,000 clones, approximately 86% of them seen just once. The sequencing input was PBMCs. The receptor set was obtained from a woman between 18 and 29 years old in good health and CMV-seronegative.

The chain links TRBV2 to TRBJ2-1; 8 nucleotides agree with TRBD1. Germline-derived CDR1 and CDR2 are SNHLY and FYNNEI. The CDR3 is 15 amino acids. V shed 3 bases, J shed 7 bases, and the junction held 8 bases outside the gene matches. The CDR3 DNA reads as TGTGCCAGCAGTGAGGGGCAGGGGGCGAGGAATGAGCAGTTCTTC. As protein: CASSEGQGARNEQFF.

The chain couples TRBV27 to TRBJ1-3; D remains ambiguous. The length of the CDR3 is 15 residues. V lost 5 bases, J lost 0 bases, and 11 bases lay in between. Looked up from germline, CDR1 is MNHEY and CDR2 is SMNVEV (reference sequence). The CDR3 DNA sequence: TGTGCCAGCAGTCCGACAACCAACTCTGGAAACACCATATATTTT. It is translated as CASSPTTNSGNTIYF.

V usage is TRBV21-1 and J usage is TRBJ2-5; the D call in the table, TRBD2, was not verified against the DNA. TRBV21-1 is reported as a pseudogene. This CDR3 is built from 15 residues. This CDR3 is CASSPMGGAGETQYF. The CDR3 DNA follows: TGTGCCAGCAGCCCGATGGGGGGGGCCGGGGAGACCCAGTACTTC.

This clone showed up just once. The chain links TRBV9 to TRBJ1-2, with D maybe TRBD1 (6 bases). V lost 2 bases, J lost 7 bases, and 18 bases lay in between. The CDR3 runs 15 residues. Germline V gives CDR1 SGDLS, CDR2 YYNGEE. CDR3 sequence reads: CASSVVPGGHSGYTF. DNA for the CDR3: TGTGCCAGCAGCGTTGTGCCGGGGGGGCACTCTGGCTACACCTTC.

This chain links TRBV7-8 with TRBJ1-5; TRBD1 agrees at 12 bases. With V trimmed by 4 bases and J by 0 bases, 7 bases remained unmatched. Germline V gene lookup returns CDR1 SGHVS and CDR2 FQNEAQ. The CDR3 length is 18 residues. CDR3 sequence reads: CASSSGTGGHYSNQPQHF. The CDR3 DNA reads TGTGCCAGCAGCTCCGGGACAGGGGGCCATTATAGCAATCAGCCCCAGCATTTT.

This sequence joins TRBV27 and TRBJ2-1; no clear D. There are 15 residues in the CDR3. Deletions cut 6 bases from V and 5 bases from J, with 17 bases between. Germline V gives CDR1 MNHEY, CDR2 SMNVEV (reference sequence). CDR3 residues: CASSGLRVLNNEQFF. CDR3 DNA sequence: TGTGCCAGCAGCGGCCTAAGAGTACTAAACAATGAGCAGTTCTTC.

This clone was seen just once. V is TRBV10-1 and J is TRBJ1-2, with D unclear. The CDR3 loop spans 15 amino acids. V shed 2 bases and J shed 1 base, with 11 bases lying between them. Per the germline V gene, CDR1 is WNHNN and CDR2 is SYGVQD (reference sequence). The CDR3 nucleotides read TGCGCCAGCAGTGAGGTGGTTAGAATTAACTATGGCTACACCTTC. It codes for CASSEVVRINYGYTF.

In this sample, this clone turned up a few times. The CDR3 region is CATSRGGGGRGYEQYF. Here the CDR3 DNA reads TGTGCCACCAGCAGAGGGGGGGGCGGACGGGGCTACGAGCAGTACTTC. The V and J genes are TRBV15 and TRBJ2-7, with D perhaps matching TRBD2 (7 bases). There are 16 residues in the CDR3. Germline V gene lookup returns CDR1 LNHNV and CDR2 YYDKDF (reference sequence). The V gene lost 1 base and the J gene lost 3 bases, with 16 bases spanning the gap.

For this clone: Without the conserved terminal phenylalanine or tryptophan, this CDR3 likely stems from a read error. The limits of the CDR3 on the DNA are not certain, so only TCRdb's listed CDR3 is given. The V and J genes are TRBV19 and TRBJ1-1; the listed D gene, TRBD1, was not tested against the DNA. Looked up from germline, CDR1 is LNHDA and CDR2 is SQIVND (reference sequence). The CDR3 extends over 11 residues, inclusive of both ends. CDR3 region: CASIPTGGHPY.

The CDR3 reads CASRLEAAGELFF. The CDR3 DNA is TGTGCCAGCAGGCTTGAGGCGGCCGGGGAGCTGTTTTTT. The chain employs TRBV6-1 and TRBJ2-2; D remains ambiguous. This CDR3 region has 13 residues. Trimming removed 6 bases at V and 6 bases at J, with 11 bases between. The germline V gene has CDR1 MNHNS and CDR2 SASEGT.

This clone was counted a few times. The chain couples TRBV9 to TRBJ2-7; 9 positions agree with TRBD1. This CDR3 comprises 15 residues. Germline V gives CDR1 SGDLS, CDR2 YYNGEE. The V and J ends lost 2 bases and 3 bases, in that order; junction bases with no gene match: 6. The CDR3 region has the DNA TGTGCCAGCAGCGTCGGGACAGGGAACCTCTACGAGCAGTACTTC. Its protein product is CASSVGTGNLYEQYF.

The chain is built from TRBV7-9 and TRBJ1-1; the match to TRBD1 covers 9 bases. J lost 1 base, V lost 5 bases, and 5 bases had no gene match. This CDR3 region has 15 residues. Germline loops: CDR1 SEHNR, CDR2 FQNEAQ (reference sequence). The CDR3 DNA is TGTGCCAGCAGCCCCTGGGGACAGGGGAACACTGAAGCTTTCTTT. The encoded protein is CASSPWGQGNTEAFF.

The chain recombines TRBV28 with TRBJ1-2; no definite D call. The V end lost 7 bases, the J end lost 5 bases, and 14 bases lay between the germline ends. The CDR3 is 13 amino acids. Germline V lookup: CDR1 MDHEN, CDR2 SYDVKM. CDR3 DNA: TGTGCCAGCACGGTAGGAGGGAGGTATGGCTACACCTTC. This sequence encodes CASTVGGRYGYTF.

The chain is built from TRBV2 and TRBJ1-2; D might be TRBD1 (6 bases). The V and J ends lost 4 bases and 5 bases respectively, with 17 bases between them. This CDR3 contains 15 residues. Germline V gene lookup returns CDR1 SNHLY and CDR2 FYNNEI. The chain's CDR3 is CASSGGPGIGYGYTF. The CDR3 DNA is TGTGCCAGCAGTGGGGGGCCGGGGATAGGGTATGGCTACACCTTC.

The chain joins TRBV7-2 to TRBJ2-7, with 7 bases identical to TRBD1. This CDR3 region has 14 residues. With V trimmed by 4 bases and J by 3 bases, 6 bases remained unmatched. Looked up from germline, CDR1 is SGHTA and CDR2 is FQGNSA. The CDR3 DNA sequence: TGTGCCAGCAGCTCGCAGACAGGGCGCTACGAGCAGTACTTC. Translating gives CASSSQTGRYEQYF.

V is TRBV19 and J is TRBJ1-1; D remains unclear. Germline CDR1 reads LNHDA; CDR2 reads SQIVND (reference sequence). The CDR3 has 14 amino acids. With 4 bases removed from V and 5 bases from J, the gap between germline ends came to 14 bases. The CDR3 DNA reads as TGTGCCAGTAGTACTGTGTTTGCCGGGACTGAAGCTTTCTTT. Translating it yields CASSTVFAGTEAFF.

The chain employs TRBV4-3 and TRBJ2-7; 10 bases are shared with TRBD1. This CDR3 has 15 residues. The V and J ends lost 1 base and 8 bases, in that order; junction bases with no gene match: 8. CDR1 is LGHNA, CDR2 YSLEER, per germline. DNA of the CDR3: TGCGCCAGCAGCCAAGGTCGGGGACAGGGGCATAAGCAGTACTTC. This gives the protein CASSQGRGQGHKQYF.

The V and J genes are TRBV29-1 and TRBJ2-7; weak D call: TRBD2 (5 bases). Trimming took 4 bases from V and 5 from J, leaving 24 bases between them. The CDR3 has 16 residues. Germline V gene sequence: CDR1 SQVTM, CDR2 ANQGSEA. Here the CDR3 DNA reads TGCAGCGTTGGCATCCAGGCGCGAGGGAAGGTCGACGAGCAGTACTTC. It is translated as CSVGIQARGKVDEQYF.